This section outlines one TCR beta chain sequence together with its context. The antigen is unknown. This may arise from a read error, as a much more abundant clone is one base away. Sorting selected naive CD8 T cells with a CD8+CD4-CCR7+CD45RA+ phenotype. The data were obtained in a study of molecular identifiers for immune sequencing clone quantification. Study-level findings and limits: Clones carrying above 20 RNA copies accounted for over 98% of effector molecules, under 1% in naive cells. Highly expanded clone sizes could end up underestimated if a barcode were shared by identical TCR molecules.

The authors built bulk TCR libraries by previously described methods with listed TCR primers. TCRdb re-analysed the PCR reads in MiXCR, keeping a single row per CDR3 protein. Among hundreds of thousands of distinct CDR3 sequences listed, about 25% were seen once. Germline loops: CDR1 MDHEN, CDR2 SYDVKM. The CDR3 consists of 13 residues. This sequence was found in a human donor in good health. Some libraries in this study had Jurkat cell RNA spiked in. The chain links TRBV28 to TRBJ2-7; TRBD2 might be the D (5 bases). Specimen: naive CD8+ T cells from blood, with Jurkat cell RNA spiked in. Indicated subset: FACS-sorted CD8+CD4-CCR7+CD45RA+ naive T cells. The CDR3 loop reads CASRRASHYERYF. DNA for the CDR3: TGTGCCAGCAGAAGGGCTAGCCACTACGAGCGGTACTTC.